The T cell receptor (beta chain) described here comes from a study of blood T cell repertoires in COVID-19. TCRdb keeps only in-frame clones here, not all; method: immunoSEQ multiplex PCR. The data contain approximately 150,000 clones, about 87% of them singletons. This TCR was sampled from a woman in her forties or fifties with active or convalescent COVID-19. Sequencing input: peripheral blood.

CDR3 region: CASSASGSYYNEQFF. DNA of the CDR3: TGTGCCAGCAGCGCCAGCGGGAGTTACTACAATGAGCAGTTCTTC. J is TRBJ2-1 and V is TRBV9; 8 bases map to TRBD2. The J segment lost 3 bases and the V segment lost 3 bases, leaving 5 bases of the junction unmatched. The CDR3 contains 15 residues. The germline V gene encodes CDR1 SGDLS and CDR2 YYNGEE.